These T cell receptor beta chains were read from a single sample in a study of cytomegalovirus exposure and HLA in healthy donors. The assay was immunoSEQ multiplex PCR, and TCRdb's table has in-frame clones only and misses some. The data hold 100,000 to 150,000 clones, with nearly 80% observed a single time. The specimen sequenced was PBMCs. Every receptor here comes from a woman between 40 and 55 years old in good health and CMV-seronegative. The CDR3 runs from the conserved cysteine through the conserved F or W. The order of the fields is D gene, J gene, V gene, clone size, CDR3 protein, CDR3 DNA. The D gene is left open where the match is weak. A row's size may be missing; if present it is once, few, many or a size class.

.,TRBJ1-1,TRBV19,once,CASSRAGQLNTEAFF,TGTGCCAGTAGTCGGGCAGGGCAATTGAACACTGAAGCTTTCTTT
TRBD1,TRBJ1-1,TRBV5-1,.,CASRGLRDSLGKGADTEAFF,TGCGCCAGCAGGGGTCTTCGGGACAGTTTAGGCAAGGGGGCCGACACTGAAGCTTTCTTT
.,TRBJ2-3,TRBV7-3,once,CASSLTGSTDTQYF,TGTGCCAGCAGCTTAACCGGGAGCACAGATACGCAGTATTTT
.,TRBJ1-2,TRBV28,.,CASSIQSLANYGYTF,TGTGCCAGCAGTATACAGAGCCTCGCTAACTATGGCTACACCTTC
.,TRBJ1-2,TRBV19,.,CASSLQYGYTF,TGTGCCAGCTCCTTACAGTATGGCTACACCTTC
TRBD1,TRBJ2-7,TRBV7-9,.,CASSFSGQGYEQYF,TGTGCCAGCAGCTTCTCGGGACAGGGCTACGAGCAGTACTTC
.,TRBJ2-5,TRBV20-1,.,CSAREETQYF,TGCAGTGCTCGCGAAGAGACCCAGTACTTC
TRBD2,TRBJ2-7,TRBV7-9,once,CASSSPGGVSYEQYF,TGTGCCAGCAGCTCCCCCGGGGGGGTGTCCTACGAGCAGTACTTC
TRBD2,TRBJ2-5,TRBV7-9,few,CASSQRLARETQYF,TGTGCCAGCAGCCAGAGACTAGCGCGGGAGACCCAGTACTTC
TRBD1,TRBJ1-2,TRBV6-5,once,CASSLGQLYGYTF,TGTGCCAGCAGCTTGGGACAGCTCTATGGCTACACCTTC
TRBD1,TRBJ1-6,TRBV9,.,CASSVVPGQNSPLHF,TGTGCCAGCAGCGTAGTCCCGGGACAGAATTCACCCCTCCACTTT
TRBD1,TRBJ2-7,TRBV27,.,CASSFGQGGFEQYF,TGTGCCAGCAGTTTTGGACAGGGGGGCTTCGAGCAGTACTTC
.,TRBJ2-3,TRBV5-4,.,CASSSGHLTSTDTQYF,TGTGCCAGCAGCTCGGGACACCTCACGAGCACAGATACGCAGTATTTT
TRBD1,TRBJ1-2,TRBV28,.,CASSKTGGYYGYTF,TGTGCCAGCAGTAAAACAGGGGGTTACTATGGCTACACCTTC
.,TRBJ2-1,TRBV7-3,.,CASSLGGGAAYNEQFF,TGTGCCAGCAGCTTAGGTGGCGGAGCGGCCTACAATGAGCAGTTCTTC
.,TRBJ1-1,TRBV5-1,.,CASSLRQGFTEAFF,TGCGCCAGCAGCTTGAGGCAGGGGTTCACTGAAGCTTTCTTT
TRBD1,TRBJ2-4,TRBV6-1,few,CASSETGHSQYF,TGTGCCAGCAGCGAGACAGGGCACAGTCAGTACTTC
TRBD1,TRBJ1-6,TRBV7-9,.,CASSPITGAPLHF,TGTGCCAGCAGCCCTATTACAGGGGCACCCCTCCACTTT
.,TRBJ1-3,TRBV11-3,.,CASSSSARGNTIYF,TGTGCCAGCAGCTCCAGCGCCCGCGGAAACACCATATATTTT
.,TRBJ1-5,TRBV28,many,CASSPSGYAQPQHF,TGTGCCAGCAGTCCCTCAGGATATGCTCAGCCCCAGCATTTT
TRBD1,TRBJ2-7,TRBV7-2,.,CASSLALGTGFEQYF,TGTGCCAGCAGCTTAGCGCTCGGGACAGGGTTCGAGCAGTACTTC
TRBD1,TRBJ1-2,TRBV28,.,CASSLQGVGYTF,TGTGCCAGCAGTTTGCAGGGGGTAGGGTACACCTTC
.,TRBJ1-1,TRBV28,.,CASSLQTDSLNTEAFF,TGTGCCAGCAGCCTACAAACGGACAGCTTGAACACTGAAGCTTTCTTT
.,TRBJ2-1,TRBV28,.,CASSLSITPNEQFF,TGTGCCAGCAGTTTATCTATAACCCCCAATGAGCAGTTCTTC
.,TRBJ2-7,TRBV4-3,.,CASSQASDTYEQYF,TGCGCCAGCAGCCAAGCTAGCGATACCTACGAGCAGTACTTC
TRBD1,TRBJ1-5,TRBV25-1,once,CASSEGGGWDRDQPQHF,TGTGCCAGCAGTGAAGGGGGCGGTTGGGACAGAGATCAGCCCCAGCATTTT
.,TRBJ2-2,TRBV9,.,CASSTGQGGFFTGELFF,TGTGCCAGCAGCACCGGGCAGGGGGGATTTTTCACCGGGGAGCTGTTTTTT
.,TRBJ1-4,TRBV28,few,CASRGQEKLFF,TGTGCCAGCAGGGGGCAAGAAAAACTGTTTTTT
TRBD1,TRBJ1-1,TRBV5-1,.,CASSLTGESNTEAFF,TGCGCCAGCAGCTTGACAGGGGAATCGAACACTGAAGCTTTCTTT
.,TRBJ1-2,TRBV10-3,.,CAIVEGEIGYGYTF,TGTGCCATCGTAGAGGGGGAAATCGGCTATGGCTACACCTTC
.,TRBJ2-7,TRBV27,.,CASSSTGLEQYF,TGTGCCAGCAGTTCCACAGGGTTGGAGCAGTACTTC
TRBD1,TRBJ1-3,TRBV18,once,CASSPNRGSGNTIYF,TGTGCCAGCTCCCCGAACAGGGGCTCTGGAAACACCATATATTTT
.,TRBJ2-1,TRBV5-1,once,CASSPESGWGSNEQFF,TGCGCCAGCAGCCCCGAATCGGGATGGGGTAGCAATGAGCAGTTCTTC
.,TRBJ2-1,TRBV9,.,CASNMNGQGWGVNEQFF,TGTGCCAGCAACATGAATGGTCAGGGATGGGGTGTCAATGAGCAGTTCTTC
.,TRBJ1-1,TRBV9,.,CASSVGDGPDTEAFF,TGTGCCAGCAGCGTAGGTGATGGGCCGGACACTGAAGCTTTCTTT
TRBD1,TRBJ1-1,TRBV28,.,CASSPGQGSFFPRAFF,TGTGCCAGCAGTCCGGGACAGGGCTCTTTCTTTCCCCGGGCTTTCTTT
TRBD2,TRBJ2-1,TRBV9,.,CASSNTSARYNEQFF,TGTGCCAGCAGCAACACTAGCGCCCGCTACAATGAGCAGTTCTTC
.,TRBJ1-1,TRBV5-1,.,CASSFGGGNTEAFF,TGCGCCAGCAGCTTCGGCGGGGGGAACACTGAAGCTTTCTTT
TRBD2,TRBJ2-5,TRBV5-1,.,CASRGLAGMETQYF,TGCGCCAGCAGGGGACTAGCGGGAATGGAGACCCAGTACTTC
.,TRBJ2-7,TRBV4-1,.,CASSQENLVLYEQYF,TGCGCCAGCAGCCAAGAGAATTTAGTTCTCTACGAGCAGTACTTC
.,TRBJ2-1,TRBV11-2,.,CASSLFGNEQFF,TGTGCCAGCAGCTTATTCGGCAATGAGCAGTTCTTC
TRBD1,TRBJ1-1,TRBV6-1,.,CASSERTGGAEAFF,TGTGCCAGCAGTGAAAGGACAGGGGGAGCTGAAGCTTTCTTT